Shown below are 10 T cell receptor beta chains from a single sample sequenced in a study of preoperative IRX-2 immunotherapy in early breast cancer. Treatment given: preoperative locoregional IRX-2 cytokine immunotherapy. Produced via immunoSEQ multiplex PCR; TCRdb's table is partial and in-frame only. The data show around 28,000 clones, 85% to 90% seen once. The sample was taken from a patient treated with IRX-2 immunotherapy. These receptors were obtained from a human donor with breast cancer.

CDR3 bases: TGTGCCAGTAGCCCTGCGGGTAATTCACCCCTCCACTTT. Translating it yields CASSPAGNSPLHF. The chain employs TRBV19 and TRBJ1-6; D not resolved. The CDR3 length is 13 residues. Germline V CDR1 and CDR2: LNHDA, SQIVND (reference sequence). V was clipped by 6 bases and J by 6 bases, with 9 bases between them.

The chain has TRBV27 and TRBJ1-6; D perhaps matches TRBD1 (6 bases). V was shortened by 6 bases and J by 7 bases, with 16 bases between the two germline ends. The germline V gene encodes CDR1 MNHEY and CDR2 SMNVEV (reference sequence). The CDR3 has 15 residues. DNA of the CDR3: TGTGCCAGCAGCCTCACAGGGCCAAGGAATTCACCCCTCCACTTT. As protein: CASSLTGPRNSPLHF.

This sequence joins TRBV6-6 and TRBJ1-6; D is possibly TRBD1 (6 bases). There are 15 residues in the CDR3. V gave up 5 bases and J gave up 9 bases, with 17 bases separating them. Looked up from germline, CDR1 is MNHNY and CDR2 is SVGAGI (reference sequence). CDR3 DNA: TGTGCCAGCAGTGAGGAACAGGGCCCTAGTTCACCCCTCCACTTT. Encoded protein: CASSEEQGPSSPLHF.

This clone appeared once. The V gene is TRBV2, the J gene TRBJ1-5; D is uncertain. Germline values: CDR1 SNHLY, CDR2 FYNNEI. This CDR3 has 14 residues. Trimming took 6 bases from V and 3 from J, leaving 12 bases between them. The CDR3 region is CASSKDSSNQPQHF. The CDR3 bases are TGTGCCAGCAGCAAGGACTCTTCCAATCAGCCCCAGCATTTT.

This chain uses TRBV7-9 with TRBJ1-4; a possible D gene is TRBD1 (6 bases). The length of the CDR3 is 16 residues. Germline V gene data show CDR1 as SEHNR and CDR2 as FQNEAQ (reference sequence). Trimming took 5 bases from V and 0 from J, leaving 13 bases between them. Here the CDR3 DNA reads TGTGCCAGCAGCCGGATGGGGGCTGCAACTAATGAAAAACTGTTTTTT. Amino acids: CASSRMGAATNEKLFF.

The chain recombines TRBV5-4 with TRBJ1-1; D is unresolved. Germline assignment: CDR1 SGHNT and CDR2 YYREEE (reference sequence). V was shortened by 2 bases and J by 5 bases, with 7 bases between the two germline ends. The CDR3 loop spans 12 amino acids. Written as DNA, the CDR3 is TGTGCCAGCAGCTTCCCCCGGACTGAAGCTTTCTTT. Residues: CASSFPRTEAFF.

A single count supports this clone. The V and J genes are TRBV5-1 and TRBJ2-5; no firm D call. The V gene lost 4 bases and the J gene lost 2 bases, with 6 bases spanning the gap. The V gene's germline CDR1 is SGHRS and CDR2 YFSETQ. The CDR3 loop spans 12 amino acids. The CDR3 coding sequence is TGCGCCAGCAGCCTGGGACAAGAGACCCAGTACTTC. This translates into CASSLGQETQYF.

The V call is TRBV2, the J call TRBJ2-5; D gene unclear. Trimming left V 6 bases short and J 5 bases short, with 4 bases between. Germline V lookup: CDR1 SNHLY, CDR2 FYNNEI. CDR3 size: 10 residues. This CDR3 is CASRKETQYF. The CDR3 DNA reads TGTGCCAGCAGGAAGGAGACCCAGTACTTC.

The chain combines TRBV30 with TRBJ2-7; D is undetermined. CDR3 length equals 14 residues. Germline values: CDR1 GTSNPN, CDR2 SVGIG (reference sequence). Trimming removed 2 bases at V and 1 base at J, with 12 bases between. The CDR3 protein is CAWSLGVGSYEQYF. The CDR3 DNA is TGTGCCTGGAGTCTTGGGGTCGGGTCCTACGAGCAGTACTTC.

This clone was picked up one time. The chain employs TRBV4-1 and TRBJ2-4, with 7 bases fitting TRBD2. This CDR3 comprises 15 residues. Trimming removed 8 bases from V and 3 bases from J; junction bases left unmatched: 10. CDR1 is MGHRA and CDR2 is YSYEKL in the germline V gene. The CDR3 DNA follows: TGCGCCAGCTCGAAGGGAGGGGAGGTCAAAAACATTCAGTACTTC. It encodes CASSKGGEVKNIQYF.